Following are 17 T cell receptor beta chains from one sample sequenced in a study of blood T cell repertoires in COVID-19. The table came from immunoSEQ multiplex PCR; TCRdb's copy has only in-frame clones and leaves some out. The sample has approximately 210,000 clones, 80% to 90% seen once; the top ten hold 2% to 3%. The specimen was peripheral blood. Every receptor here comes from a woman aged 40 to 50 with active or convalescent COVID-19.

A single count supports this clone. The rearrangement links TRBV18 to TRBJ1-1; possible D gene TRBD1, 5 bases. Germline assignment: CDR1 KGHSH and CDR2 LQKENI. The CDR3 spans 14 residues. The ends were cut back, 3 bases at V and 1 base at J, with 9 bases in the middle. In DNA form, the CDR3 reads TGTGCCAGCTCACCCCCGGACAAGAACACTGAAGCTTTCTTT. Protein sequence: CASSPPDKNTEAFF.

The chain joins TRBV7-2 to TRBJ2-5; D is uncertain. This CDR3 is built from 15 residues. Germline V gene sequence: CDR1 SGHTA, CDR2 FQGNSA. Trimming stripped 1 base from V and 3 bases from J, with 12 bases between. As DNA, the CDR3 is TGTGCCAGCAGCTTAGATCCCCTAATCAAAGAGACCCAGTACTTC. It yields the protein CASSLDPLIKETQYF.

The V and J genes are TRBV4-3 and TRBJ2-3, with 14 nucleotides matching TRBD2. The V gene end was trimmed by 4 bases and the J gene end by 5 bases; junction bases not matched to a gene: 8. The CDR3 is 17 residues long. The germline gives CDR1 LGHNA, CDR2 YSLEER. The CDR3 loop reads CASSPRRLAGGVDTQYF. CDR3 bases: TGCGCCAGCAGCCCCCGACGACTAGCGGGGGGGGTAGATACGCAGTATTTT.

This clone was found a few times. The rearrangement joins TRBV6-2 or TRBV6-3 to TRBJ2-4, with 10 bases matching TRBD2. With 5 bases clipped from V and 0 bases from J, the junction kept 13 bases outside the gene matches. The CDR3 has 19 amino acids. Germline loops: CDR1 MNHEY, CDR2 SVGEGT. The CDR3 here is CASSTPASGGSLAKNIQYF. CDR3 sequence (DNA): TGTGCCAGCAGTACACCGGCTAGCGGGGGCAGTCTAGCCAAAAACATTCAGTACTTC.

This chain joins TRBV6-5 and TRBJ1-6; 10 bases agree with TRBD1. Germline loops: CDR1 MNHEY, CDR2 SVGAGI. With 6 bases clipped from V and 8 bases from J, the junction kept 4 bases outside the gene matches. This CDR3 has 14 amino acids. The CDR3: CASSWDRGDSPLHF. DNA of the CDR3: TGTGCCAGCAGCTGGGACAGGGGTGATTCACCCCTCCACTTT.

This clone was counted a single time. The V gene is TRBV10-3, the J gene TRBJ1-1; the D gene is possibly TRBD1 (6 bases). V lost 3 bases, J lost 12 bases, and 11 bases lay in between. The CDR3 runs to 11 residues. Germline assignment: CDR1 ENHRY and CDR2 SYGVKD. In DNA form, the CDR3 reads TGTGCCATCAGTGATCAGGGGATACCTTTCTTT. Amino acid sequence: CAISDQGIPFF.

The chain is built from TRBV4-1 and TRBJ1-1; D not resolved. The CDR3 is 13 residues long. V lost 4 bases and J lost 1, with 7 bases in between. Germline assignment: CDR1 MGHRA and CDR2 YSYEKL. CDR3 sequence reads: CASSLYWNTEAFF. In DNA, the CDR3 is TGCGCCAGCAGCCTTTATTGGAACACTGAAGCTTTCTTT.

This clone was recorded a few times. This chain links TRBV4-1 with TRBJ2-7; 13 nucleotides agree with TRBD2. Germline-derived CDR1 and CDR2 are MGHRA and YSYEKL. The CDR3 is 17 amino acids. V trimming: 3 bases; J trimming: 2 bases; junction bases outside the gene matches: 7. CDR3 loop: CASSHLSGTSGTYEQYF. As DNA, the CDR3 is TGCGCCAGCAGCCACCTTTCCGGGACTAGCGGGACCTACGAGCAGTACTTC.

This rearrangement joins TRBV9 to TRBJ2-2; D is perhaps TRBD2 (6 bases). There are 17 residues in the CDR3. Germline values: CDR1 SGDLS, CDR2 YYNGEE. Trimming stripped 5 bases from V and 2 bases from J, with 19 bases between. Written as DNA, the CDR3 is TGTGCCAGCAGGAGAGCCGGGACTCCATCCAACACCGGGGAGCTGTTTTTT. Translating gives CASRRAGTPSNTGELFF.

The chain uses TRBV18 and TRBJ2-2; tentative D call: TRBD1 (6 bases). The CDR3 has 14 residues. The germline V gene has CDR1 KGHSH and CDR2 LQKENI. V lost 4 bases to trimming and J lost 6 bases, with 12 bases between them. The CDR3 protein is CASSQRQAAGELFF. The CDR3 region has the DNA TGTGCCAGCTCACAGAGACAGGCCGCCGGGGAGCTGTTTTTT.

The rearrangement uses TRBV21-1 and TRBJ1-5; TRBD1, as called in the table, went unchecked against the DNA. TRBV21-1 is tagged as a pseudogene. The CDR3 length is 10 residues. The CDR3 nucleotides read TGTGCCAGCAGCTCAGTTCCCCAGCATTTT. It is translated as CASSSVPQHF.

The CDR3 region has the DNA TGTGCCAGCAGCCCCGGGAGGGCCGAGGGTGATGAGCAGTTCTTC. This codes for CASSPGRAEGDEQFF. The chain couples TRBV11-3 to TRBJ2-1, with 8 nucleotides matching TRBD2. J was trimmed by 8 bases and V by 5 bases; bases with no gene match: 11. Germline values: CDR1 SGHNT, CDR2 YENEEA. There are 15 residues in the CDR3. Using reference TRBV11-3 and TRBJ2-1 for the parts outside the CDR3, the full variable domain is EAGVVQSPRYKIIEKKQPVAFWCNPISGHNTLYWYLQNLGQGPELLIRYENEEAVDDSQLPKDRFSAERLKGVDSTLKIQPAELGDSAVYLCASSPGRAEGDEQFFGPGTRLTVL.

The V and J genes are TRBV5-5 and TRBJ1-1; a weak D match, TRBD1 (5 bases). Per germline, CDR1 SGHKS and CDR2 YYEKEE (reference sequence). CDR3 length equals 13 residues. The V end was cut by 0 bases, the J end by 7 bases, with 10 bases between. This CDR3 reads CASSLGVQGEAFF. DNA of the CDR3: TGTGCCAGCAGCTTGGGAGTCCAGGGTGAAGCTTTCTTT.

This rearrangement joins TRBV3-1 (or the pseudogene TRBV3-2) to TRBJ1-1; the match to TRBD1 covers 7 bases. Germline V CDR1 and CDR2: LGHDT, YNNKEL (reference sequence). This CDR3 comprises 13 residues. The junction had 7 bases not matched to a gene; V was cut back by 4 bases and J by 8 bases. As DNA, the CDR3 is TGTGCCAGCAGCCGCGTCCAGGACAGGGAAGCTTTCTTT. This translates into CASSRVQDREAFF.

This clone was observed once. The chain links TRBV11-2 to TRBJ2-2, with 10 bases aligning to TRBD1. The CDR3 runs to 19 residues. Germline CDR1 reads SGHAT; CDR2 reads FQNNGV. V lost 1 base and J lost 0; bases outside the gene matches: 8. CDR3 loop: CASSLAPGQGSANTGELFF. The CDR3 nucleotides read TGTGCCAGCAGCTTAGCTCCGGGACAGGGGTCCGCGAACACCGGGGAGCTGTTTTTT.

The chain links TRBV2 to TRBJ1-6, with D possibly being TRBD1 (6 bases). The CDR3 is made up of 14 amino acids. In germline, CDR1 is SNHLY, CDR2 FYNNEI. Trimming stripped 6 bases from V and 10 bases from J, with 16 bases between. Here the CDR3 reads CASSTQGPYSPLHF. CDR3 bases: TGTGCCAGCAGCACACAGGGTCCATACTCACCCCTCCACTTT.

The chain has TRBV7-3 and TRBJ1-1; 9 bases align to TRBD1. CDR3 length equals 13 residues. The V gene end was trimmed by 8 bases and the J gene end by 5 bases; junction bases not matched to a gene: 6. Germline V gives CDR1 SGHTA, CDR2 FQGTGA. CDR3 DNA sequence: TGTGCCAGCGGCCGGGACAGGGAAACTGAAGCTTTCTTT. Translated, it gives CASGRDRETEAFF.